Sequencing of this T cell receptor (beta chain) was carried out in a study of response to subunit inactivated influenza vaccine. CDR1 is SGHAT, CDR2 FQDESV, per germline (reference sequence). The CDR3 sequence is 18 residues long. The germline V and J ends were trimmed by 6 bases and 2 bases, with 25 bases remaining between them. General study points: Each seasonal flu vaccination may recruit only limited new T cells, authors suggested.

Of note for this clonotype: Its antigen is not identified.

TCRdb processed the RT-PCR reads anew with MiXCR; each CDR3 protein has one entry. The sample gives 650,000 to 700,000 distinct CDR3 sequences, around 14% of which show up once; 11% is in the top ten. This sequence was found in a man aged 45-60 years who received an inactivated influenza vaccine. The starting material was PBMCs from blood, obtained roughly 12 days after vaccination. The V gene is TRBV11-1, the J gene TRBJ2-5; TRBD1 is a possible D gene (5 bases). CDR3 protein: CASSRHFTQWGPQETQYF. Here the CDR3 DNA reads TGTGCCAGCAGTCGGCATTTTACTCAGTGGGGCCCTCAAGAGACCCAGTACTTC.